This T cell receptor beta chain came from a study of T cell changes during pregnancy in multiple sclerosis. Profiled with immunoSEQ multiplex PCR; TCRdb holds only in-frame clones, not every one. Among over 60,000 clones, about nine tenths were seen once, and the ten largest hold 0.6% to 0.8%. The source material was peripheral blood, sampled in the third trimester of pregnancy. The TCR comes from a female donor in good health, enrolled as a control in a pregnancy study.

The CDR3 is CASSPGQVWPEAFF. DNA of the CDR3: TGTGCCAGCAGCCCGGGACAGGTTTGGCCCGAAGCTTTCTTT. The V and J genes are TRBV7-2 and TRBJ1-1; 8 bases are a match to TRBD1. The CDR3 is 14 residues long. The V and J ends lost 5 bases and 8 bases, in that order; junction bases with no gene match: 10. Germline CDR1 and CDR2: SGHTA and FQGNSA.